A single sample is the source of the 14 T cell receptor beta chains below, sequenced in a study of control samples from healthy donors and cancer patients. Generated by immunoSEQ multiplex PCR, the TCRdb table keeps only in-frame clones and is missing some. The table shows around 190,000 clones, with around 90% occurring only once. Sequencing was carried out using blood. The receptors shown here come from a woman in her 50s in good health.

The chain couples TRBV3-1 (or the pseudogene TRBV3-2) to TRBJ1-1; D may be TRBD1 (6 bases). Trimming cost V 6 bases and J 1 base, with 18 bases left between them. The CDR3 is made up of 16 amino acids. Germline values: CDR1 LGHDT, CDR2 YNNKEL (reference sequence). The CDR3 DNA is TGTGCCAGCAGTGTTGACAGGCGCCCTTGGAACACTGAAGCTTTCTTT. This gives the protein CASSVDRRPWNTEAFF.

The genes are TRBV12-3 or TRBV12-4 and TRBJ2-7; no firm D call. This CDR3 contains 12 residues. Trimming cost V 2 bases and J 12 bases, with 14 bases left between them. The CDR3, as DNA: TGTGCCAGCAGTTTACCACCCAGCGATCCGTACTTC. As protein: CASSLPPSDPYF.

The chain carries TRBV5-5 and TRBJ1-6, with no clear D. Looked up from germline, CDR1 is SGHKS and CDR2 is YYEKEE (reference sequence). Trimming stripped 4 bases from V and 9 bases from J, with 14 bases between. The length of the CDR3 is 14 residues. CDR3 sequence: CASSGDRDGSPLHF. The CDR3 DNA is TGTGCCAGCAGCGGCGATCGGGATGGTTCACCCCTCCACTTT.

A single count supports this clone. V usage is TRBV6-2 or TRBV6-3 and J usage is TRBJ1-1; 9 bases agree with TRBD1. The J segment lost 7 bases and the V segment lost 6 bases, leaving 12 bases of the junction unmatched. This CDR3 contains 15 residues. The germline gives CDR1 MNHEY, CDR2 SVGEGT. The CDR3: CASSLITGTGIEAFF. CDR3 sequence (DNA): TGTGCCAGCAGCCTCATCACCGGGACAGGGATTGAAGCTTTCTTT.

V and J are TRBV5-5 and TRBJ1-2, with 11 bases aligning to TRBD1. Germline V gene sequence: CDR1 SGHKS, CDR2 YYEKEE (reference sequence). J gave up 4 bases and V 3 bases, and 5 bases lay outside the gene matches. This CDR3 spans 15 amino acids. The CDR3 loop is CASSWGQGEGYGYTF. CDR3 nucleotide sequence: TGTGCCAGCAGCTGGGGACAGGGGGAGGGCTATGGCTACACCTTC.

The V and J genes are TRBV30 and TRBJ2-5; D remains ambiguous. V was clipped by 2 bases and J by 2 bases, with 6 bases between them. Germline V gives CDR1 GTSNPN, CDR2 SVGIG (reference sequence). The CDR3 sequence is 12 residues long. The CDR3 region is CAWSYIQETQYF. CDR3 nucleotides: TGTGCCTGGAGTTACATACAAGAGACCCAGTACTTC.

The chain combines TRBV6-5 with TRBJ2-5, with D unclear. Germline-derived CDR1 and CDR2 are MNHEY and SVGAGI. The germline V and J ends were trimmed by 6 bases and 3 bases, with 2 bases remaining between them. The CDR3 covers 10 residues. CDR3 DNA: TGTGCCAGCAGGGAAGAGACCCAGTACTTC. Its protein is CASREETQYF.

This chain links TRBV5-1 with TRBJ2-4; either TRBD1 or TRBD2 may supply D (7 bases each). V shed 4 bases and J shed 6 bases, with 17 bases lying between them. Looked up from germline, CDR1 is SGHRS and CDR2 is YFSETQ. There are 15 residues in the CDR3. Written as DNA, the CDR3 is TGCGCCAGCAGCACGGGCGACAGGGAGGGAAACATTCAGTACTTC. Translating it yields CASSTGDREGNIQYF.

This clone showed up just once. V gene TRBV19 combines with J gene TRBJ1-4, with D uncertain. Trimming cost V 5 bases and J 4 bases, with 8 bases left between them. The germline V gene has CDR1 LNHDA and CDR2 SQIVND (reference sequence). This CDR3 has 13 amino acids. CDR3 sequence (DNA): TGTGCCAGTAGTCGGAATCGTAATGAAAAACTGTTTTTT. This encodes CASSRNRNEKLFF.

The gene calls are TRBV29-1 and TRBJ1-1, with D perhaps TRBD1 (5 bases). Germline CDR1 is SQVTM and CDR2 is ANQGSEA. The CDR3 covers 14 residues. The ends were cut back, 6 bases at V and 1 base at J, with 15 bases in the middle. Here the CDR3 reads CSVWGRDRNTEAFF. CDR3 sequence (DNA): TGCAGCGTGTGGGGCAGGGACCGGAACACTGAAGCTTTCTTT.

J is TRBJ1-1 and V is TRBV28; D possibly corresponds to TRBD1 (5 bases). Germline V CDR1 and CDR2: MDHEN, SYDVKM. V lost 5 bases to trimming and J lost 4 bases, with 14 bases between them. CDR3 length equals 14 residues. CDR3 amino acids: CASSLPGSITEAFF. In DNA, the CDR3 is TGTGCCAGCAGTCTCCCAGGGAGTATCACTGAAGCTTTCTTT.

The count of this clone is one. The rearrangement links TRBV20-1 to TRBJ2-5, with D maybe TRBD1 (5 bases). The V end lost 3 bases, the J end lost 3 bases, and 14 bases lay between the germline ends. This CDR3 region has 14 residues. Germline CDR1 DFQATT, CDR2 SNEGSKA (reference sequence). CDR3 sequence (DNA): TGCAGTGCTAGTGCTGGGGCAGTAAAAGAGACCCAGTACTTC. As protein: CSASAGAVKETQYF.

This clone was seen a handful of times. The chain carries TRBV9 and TRBJ2-2; a weak D match, TRBD1 (5 bases). V was clipped by 0 bases and J by 7 bases, with 16 bases between them. The CDR3 totals 16 residues. CDR1 is SGDLS and CDR2 is YYNGEE in the germline V gene. CDR3 loop: CASSVAAGMVIGELFF. CDR3 nucleotide sequence: TGTGCCAGCAGCGTAGCTGCAGGGATGGTTATCGGGGAGCTGTTTTTT.

V is TRBV29-1 and J is TRBJ2-5; the match to TRBD2 covers 10 bases. Trimming removed 2 bases from V and 3 bases from J; junction bases left unmatched: 3. CDR1 and CDR2 (germline): SQVTM, ANQGSEA. This CDR3 has 14 residues. The CDR3 DNA sequence: TGCAGCGTTGAACTAGCGGGGGCCAAAGAGACCCAGTACTTC. As protein: CSVELAGAKETQYF.